The rows below give T cell receptor beta chains drawn from one sample of a study of T cell responses to AZD1222 COVID-19 vaccine. Only in-frame clones appear in the TCRdb table, and some are missing; sequencing was by immunoSEQ multiplex PCR. The data hold under 40,000 clones, with approximately 91% observed a single time. The material was peripheral blood, obtained on day 0 of AZD1222 vaccination. The receptors were sampled from an adult in good health. Each CDR3 is given with its conserved first and last residue. D genes are given only for firm matches.

v_call	d_call	j_call	cdr3_aa	cdr3_nt
TRBV10-2	TRBD2	TRBJ2-3	CASRDPGTSGVTDTQYF	TGCGCCAGCAGAGACCCCGGGACTAGCGGAGTCACAGATACGCAGTATTTT
TRBV10-2	.	TRBJ1-5	CASSARGGSNQPQHF	TGCGCCAGCAGTGCCAGGGGAGGTAGCAATCAGCCCCAGCATTTT
TRBV3-1/TRBV3-2	.	TRBJ2-5	CASSRPGHPQETQYF	TGTGCCAGCAGCCGCCCGGGACACCCTCAAGAGACCCAGTACTTC
TRBV27	.	TRBJ2-5	CASSLAGAGETQYF	TGTGCCAGCAGTTTGGCGGGGGCGGGGGAGACCCAGTACTTC
TRBV3-1/TRBV3-2	.	TRBJ2-5	CASSQGYETQYF	TGTGCCAGCAGCCAAGGGTACGAGACCCAGTACTTC
TRBV28	.	TRBJ2-5	CASWDSSETQYF	TGTGCCAGCTGGGACTCCTCAGAGACCCAGTACTTC
TRBV7-9	.	TRBJ1-6	CASSTMTGAGNSPLHF	TGTGCCAGCAGCACGATGACTGGGGCTGGGAATTCACCCCTCCACTTT
TRBV5-1	.	TRBJ1-1	CASRSGANTEAFF	TGCGCCAGCAGGTCCGGGGCCAACACTGAAGCTTTCTTT
TRBV13	TRBD1	TRBJ1-4	CASSAGQGSEKLFF	TGTGCCAGCAGCGCCGGACAGGGGAGTGAAAAACTGTTTTTT
TRBV19	.	TRBJ1-2	CASSIALGSRWLGYTF	TGTGCCAGTAGTATTGCTCTTGGCAGCCGGTGGTTGGGCTACACCTTC
TRBV7-3	.	TRBJ2-3	CASSSQLGTTDTQYF	TGTGCCAGCAGCTCCCAGCTGGGAACCACAGATACGCAGTATTTT
TRBV19	TRBD2	TRBJ2-3	CASSFTAGGSDTQYF	TGTGCCAGTAGTTTTACGGCGGGGGGGTCAGATACGCAGTATTTT
TRBV9	TRBD2	TRBJ2-7	CASSVELAASSYEQYF	TGTGCCAGCAGCGTAGAACTAGCGGCTAGCTCCTACGAGCAGTACTTC
TRBV7-9	.	TRBJ1-1	CASGPGISVTEAFF	TGTGCCAGCGGACCAGGGATTTCGGTCACTGAAGCTTTCTTT
TRBV14	.	TRBJ1-1	CASSQVAWGLRTEAFF	TGTGCCAGCAGCCAAGTGGCGTGGGGGCTAAGGACTGAAGCTTTCTTT
TRBV4-3	.	TRBJ2-1	CASSQGLTRRSNEQFF	TGCGCCAGCAGCCAAGGACTAACCCGCAGGTCGAATGAGCAGTTCTTC
TRBV6-2/TRBV6-3	TRBD1	TRBJ2-3	CASSASGQGTDTQYF	TGTGCCAGCAGTGCGTCGGGACAGGGTACAGATACGCAGTATTTT
TRBV27	TRBD1	TRBJ1-2	CASSLQGARGYTF	TGTGCCAGCAGCCTACAGGGGGCGCGGGGCTACACCTTC
TRBV2	.	TRBJ2-1	CASIHQGTSNNEQFF	TGTGCCAGCATTCATCAGGGGACGTCAAACAATGAGCAGTTCTTC
TRBV7-8	.	TRBJ1-4	CASSLHPEKLFF	TGTGCCAGCAGCCTGCATCCCGAAAAACTGTTTTTT
TRBV6-1	.	TRBJ1-6	CASSDDRTNSPLHF	TGTGCCAGCAGTGATGACAGGACCAACTCACCCCTCCACTTT
TRBV6-5	TRBD1	TRBJ2-7	CASTTGTGGFHEQYF	TGTGCCAGCACCACCGGGACAGGGGGCTTCCACGAGCAGTACTTC
TRBV6-2/TRBV6-3	.	TRBJ2-7	CASSHLGVSSSYEQYF	TGTGCCAGCAGCCACCTGGGGGTCTCGAGCTCCTACGAGCAGTACTTC
TRBV27	.	TRBJ1-2	CASSAGTGTTNYGYTF	TGTGCCAGCAGTGCCGGGACCGGGACGACTAACTATGGCTACACCTTC
TRBV6-4	.	TRBJ2-2	CASSDLGEGAHTGELFF	TGTGCCAGCAGTGACCTAGGGGAGGGGGCCCACACCGGGGAGCTGTTTTTT
TRBV2	TRBD1	TRBJ1-2	CASRLGQGVNGYTF	TGTGCCAGCAGGTTAGGACAGGGGGTGAATGGCTACACCTTC